The sequence of this TCR beta chain was determined in a study of T cell responses to AZD1222 COVID-19 vaccine. Whole-study results and caveats: Repertoire sampling happened only post peak T cell response. An increase in Spike-specific TCR breadth and depth was observed after two AZD1222 doses. There were mostly white British donors and more females than males, and clonal diversity was possibly underestimated. Among vaccine-associated CD4 TCRs, coverage spanned spike, with dominance at 160-218 and 743-854.

Produced via immunoSEQ multiplex PCR; TCRdb's table is partial and in-frame only. Of approximately 81,000 clones listed, under 90% were seen once; the top ten hold 1.3%. On this clone itself: Antigen: not known.

This CDR3 has 17 residues. Germline values: CDR1 LGHNA, CDR2 YNFKEQ. With 0 bases removed from V and 0 bases from J, the gap between germline ends came to 15 bases. The rearrangement links TRBV4-2 to TRBJ2-7; tentative D call: TRBD1 (5 bases). The TCR was taken from an adult who received the AZD1222 COVID-19 vaccine. The sample in question was peripheral blood, obtained 28 days after the second AZD1222 dose. The CDR3 DNA reads TGTGCCAGCAGCCAAGAGGTCGACAGTTCTTTCTCCTACGAGCAGTACTTC. Translation gives CASSQEVDSSFSYEQYF.